Sequencing of this T cell receptor beta chain was carried out in a study of cytomegalovirus exposure and HLA in healthy donors (TCRdb year 2017). A note on the overall study: An earlier analysis of approximately 640 of the donors reported about 250 Gb of sequence data and more than 90 million unique TCR beta sequences from about 180 million T cells. HLA typing included class I and class II loci at four-digit resolution. Roughly 300 gigabases of sequencing data and approximately 91 million unique TCR sequences made up an early release that covered under 750 HLA-typed donors. Among the roughly 410 genotyped donors, roughly 80% belonged to the genetic ancestry cluster associated with self-reported Caucasian donors. Rather than drawing on any new phenotypic data, the later analysis identified candidate immune exposures from TCR beta sequences and the way those sequences occurred across donors. Among a few hundred genotyped donors of the cohort, an average of about 240,000 unique TCR beta nucleotide sequences were sequenced per donor, roughly a sixth of them non-productive. Genome-wide SNP genotypes for about 60% of the roughly 700 donors were used in a later genetic analysis, which treated that subset as a discovery cohort. To predict cytomegalovirus infection status, the study combined high-throughput TCR immunosequencing, statistical association of individual TCRs with disease status, and machine learning. The study was designed to test whether signatures of past pathogen exposure could be identified by cataloging public T cell receptors. The number of donors typed differed by locus, with 629-630 for A, B, C, DRB1 and DQB1, roughly 520 for DQA1, 606 for DPA1, and around 430 for DPB1. Every discovery cohort repertoire had been produced on one sequencing platform. Donor age, sex, ethnicity and CMV serostatus were compiled alongside the repertoire data. To decide whether each TCR beta V gene segment behaved as functional or pseudogenic, an earlier analysis of 587 of the donors relied on high-throughput TCR beta sequencing. In a later analysis, previously published TCR beta repertoires from 666 donors were re-analyzed and high-resolution HLA genotyping was added so that TCR occurrence patterns could be studied. A separate validation cohort of roughly 130 different subjects was used in addition to the roughly 720-subject first cohort. Roughly 5 DR-DQ haplotypes were handled as single units for association and clustering, since linkage in the cohort was strong. Using immunosequencing, the study profiled T cell repertoires from fewer than 700 subjects and related those repertoires to cytomegalovirus serostatus. General conclusions and limits of the study: Because HLA typing was unavailable for some donors at each locus, only the typed subset was used in association tests. Because counts were too low, seventeen rarely observed V segments, including chromosome 9 orphons, were excluded from the earlier analysis of around 640 of the donors. In a later genetic analysis, fewer N-insertions in productive TCRs were reported among donors in an Asian-associated ancestry cluster than the roughly 710-donor mean. Some IMGT-functional V segments, including TRBV6-2 and TRBV6-3, could not be told apart with the 87-base-pair reads, so those segments were excluded. Immune exposure information for the cohort was limited to CMV serostatus. A further reported finding was that TCR beta sequences accurately predicted the HLA-A and HLA-B alleles for most subjects in the first cohort. The classifier was reported to diagnose cytomegalovirus status with high specificity and sensitivity in both the original cohort and the validation cohort. Correlated functional status among segregating V segments might reflect linkage disequilibrium, but an unknown experimental factor could not be ruled out. In an earlier analysis of about 550 of the donors, most TCR beta V segments were observed in productive rearrangements about 87% or about 30% of the time, broadly matching IMGT annotations. According to a later analysis, most CMV-associated TCR beta chains appeared to be HLA-restricted, and the HLA associations seemed to be driven largely by CMV exposure. In a later analysis, TCR association rates were found to vary across HLA loci, with the most associated TCRs seen for DRB1 alleles and the fewest for HLA-C alleles. When HLA alleles, especially DR and DQ, strongly co-occurred, attributing TCR associations to individual alleles was difficult. V-gene and J-gene trimming of TCR beta chains was associated with a missense DCLRE1C variant in a later genetic analysis, and the association was replicated in an independent cohort. A cluster of highly shared sequence variants was judged likely to represent a technical artifact of the sequencing pipeline. In vitro tests confirmed that a few of the cytomegalovirus-associated TCR beta chains recognize cytomegalovirus antigens. In a later analysis, several top co-occurrence clusters were reported to appear linked to parvovirus B19, influenza, CMV and Epstein-Barr virus. The study listed 150 to 200 TCR beta chains as associated with cytomegalovirus. In a later analysis, over 15,000 TCR beta sequences were associated with specific HLA alleles at a false discovery rate of 0.05. In a later analysis, HLA-associated TCR beta chains showed more clonal expansion and lower generation probabilities than non-associated chains that were equally common. According to the authors, the approach could potentially be generalized to other disease states and immunological phenotypes. Sequencing depth was assumed to be roughly uniform across donors in the presence/absence analyses, though that assumption may not hold. Most TCR sequences were observed very rarely across donors, whereas some public TCRs were present in many individuals. Only TCR beta chains were sequenced in this cohort, and the absence of alpha or paired-chain data limited detectable features.

Points on this clone: Its antigen has not been determined. No much larger clone is present one base from it, and per-base qualities are unavailable.

The cohort comprised hundreds of healthy bone marrow donors. All cohort members were sampled while nominally healthy, although unrecorded immune exposures were likely present. The donor was CMV seropositive and belonged to the group of some 290 seropositive cohort members. A peripheral blood sample was provided by each donor, and peripheral blood mononuclear cells were used for TCR beta sequencing. The Qiagen DNeasy Blood Extraction Kit was used to extract genomic DNA from the blood cell samples. Including cysteine and phenylalanine, the CDR3 has 16 amino acids. The CDR3 DNA has 48 bases and is translated from base 1. V was cut back by 0 bases and J by 0 bases, leaving a gap of 11 bases between them. CDR1 and CDR2, looked up from the germline V gene, are SGDLS and YYNGEE. Library preparation used the immunoSEQ multiplex PCR assay. The multiplex PCR relied on a mix of 60 forward primers for TCR Vbeta segments and 13 reverse primers for TCR Jbeta segments. The CDR3 region of rearranged TCR beta genes was amplified from genomic DNA by a multiplex PCR assay. On the Illumina HiSeq System, the amplified TCR beta libraries were sequenced as 87-base-pair reads. From the authors' description of their analysis: A later analysis counted about 80 million unique TCR beta chains across the 650 to 800 repertoires, and 9.5 million to 11 million of these chains were shared by at least two donors. A nearest-neighbor algorithm error-corrected the raw reads and collapsed the reads into unique sequences, merging closely related sequences to remove PCR and sequencing errors. To assign V, D and J gene segments, CDR3 sequences were aligned to IMGT reference sequences. For a sequence to be retained, a match of at least six nucleotides was required to both a V gene segment and a J gene segment. Rearrangements were called productive when the CDR3 lacked stop codons and stayed in frame with V and J; all others were non-productive. CDR3 was defined according to IMGT convention as the region running from the second conserved V-encoded cysteine to the conserved J-encoded phenylalanine. Sequences without an unambiguous match to a single V gene segment were excluded from the earlier analysis of about 600 of the donors. In an earlier analysis of a few hundred of the donors, V segments were called functional above 56.7% productive rearrangements and were called segregating when the between-donor standard deviation exceeded 5%. To diagnose cytomegalovirus status from the catalog of TCR beta chain sequences, a statistical classification framework was built. In a later analysis, V and J genes were assigned by comparing TCR nucleotide sequences against IMGT/GENE-DB human TR gene sequences. The TCRdist pipeline was used in a later analysis to assign CDR3 sequences and most-parsimonious VDJ recombination scenarios. A later analysis defined each TCR beta chain by its CDR3 amino acid sequence plus V-gene family, and excluded reads lacking a unique V-gene family. In a later analysis, a few hundred highly shared, low-generation-probability nucleotide sequences were removed to address suspected cross-contamination and a sequencing artifact. A later analysis calculated a clonal expansion index for each public chain from normalized within-repertoire ranks of inferred template counts. In a later analysis, generation probabilities were computed with a VDJ recombination model fitted to out-of-frame rearrangements, and the resulting probabilities were checked against IGoR. In a later analysis, hypergeometric tests were used to score TCR-TCR, TCR-HLA and TCR-CMV co-occurrence, with a repertoire-size bias correction applied to TCR pairs. In a later analysis, false discovery rates were estimated by permuting HLA or CMV assignments 20 times. In a later analysis, co-occurring TCRs were grouped using DBSCAN, and TCRdist sequence similarity was added for clustering within HLA-allele-positive subsets. Co-occurrence clustering excluded repertoires with fewer than 30,000 or more than 120,000 public chains, plus five with anomalous nucleotide sharing. What TCRdb holds here is the immuneACCESS table cut down to in-frame rearrangements. Part of the clones is not present; checked against another copy, under half of the missing clones reflect an unresolved V gene, and the others are unexplained. V and J calls and clone size are copied from that table; D and trimming were computed from the DNA. The sample table contains roughly 120,000 clones; only one count was recorded for around 73% of them. About 4.3% of the sample rests with the top ten.

Sequenced: PBMCs. The rearrangement combines TRBV9 with TRBJ2-3, with TRBD1 as a weak D call on 5 bases. The sequence was obtained from a man aged 60 to 69 in good health and CMV-seropositive. The DNA is TGTGCCAGCAGCGTAGAAAGGACAATGAGCACAGATACGCAGTATTTT. The translation is CASSVERTMSTDTQYF.